Listed here are 16 T cell receptor beta chains from one sample, sequenced in a study of cytomegalovirus exposure and HLA in healthy donors. The PCR ran on 60 Vbeta and 13 Jbeta primers. The method was immunoSEQ multiplex PCR; TCRdb's version includes in-frame clones alone and lacks a portion of them. The sample holds more than 95,000 clones, approximately 76% seen once. Sequencing was done on a sample of PBMCs. These receptors were collected from a man in his fifties in good health and CMV-seropositive.

The CDR3 nucleotides are TGTGCCAGCACTGTAACCCGGGACAGGGTGGCTGAAAAACTGTTTTTT. Amino acid sequence: CASTVTRDRVAEKLFF. The chain has TRBV6-6 and TRBJ1-4; 9 bases fit TRBD1. Losses at the gene ends were 7 bases for V and 7 bases for J; bases not matched to a gene: 13. Germline CDR1 is MNHNY and CDR2 is SVGAGI (reference sequence). This CDR3 contains 16 residues.

The chain employs TRBV5-4 and TRBJ2-5; TRBD1 agrees at 7 bases. The CDR3 totals 16 residues. V dropped 4 bases and J dropped 2; count of bases not matched to a gene: 11. The germline gives CDR1 SGHNT, CDR2 YYREEE (reference sequence). The chain's CDR3 is CASSTPRGSKQETQYF. The CDR3, as DNA: TGTGCCAGCAGCACCCCCAGGGGGTCGAAACAAGAGACCCAGTACTTC.

V usage is TRBV7-9 and J usage is TRBJ2-7; D is undetermined. Germline V gene sequence: CDR1 SEHNR, CDR2 FQNEAQ (reference sequence). CDR3 length: 10 residues. Between the trimmed V and J ends, which lost 5 bases and 7 bases, there was a span of 6 bases. CDR3 loop: CASSPLEQYF. The CDR3 DNA is TGTGCCAGCAGCCCCTTGGAGCAGTACTTC. The whole variable domain, remainder taken from reference TRBV7-9 and TRBJ2-7, is DTGVSQNPRHKITKRGQNVTFRCDPISEHNRLYWYRQTLGQGPEFLTYFQNEAQLEKSRLLSDRFSAERPKGSFSTLEIQRTEQGDSAMYLCASSPLEQYFGPGTRLTVT.

V is TRBV7-2 and J is TRBJ2-7, with 7 bases lining up with TRBD1. CDR3 size: 14 residues. CDR1 is SGHTA and CDR2 is FQGNSA in the germline V gene. V was pared by 1 base and J by 3 bases, with 3 bases of the junction left unmatched. The CDR3 sequence is CASSLGTGNYEQYF. CDR3 bases: TGTGCCAGCAGCTTAGGGACAGGTAACTACGAGCAGTACTTC.

V usage is TRBV6-5 and J usage is TRBJ1-4; D call uncertain. The V end was cut by 10 bases, the J end by 8 bases, with 11 bases between. The CDR3 sequence is 11 residues long. Germline loops: CDR1 MNHEY, CDR2 SVGAGI. This CDR3 reads CATAQSEKLFF. The CDR3 bases are TGTGCCACCGCACAGTCCGAAAAACTGTTTTTT.

This clone was picked up a small number of times. The chain links TRBV6-1 to TRBJ1-3; TRBD1 matches at 8 bases. V trimming: 7 bases; J trimming: 2 bases; junction bases outside the gene matches: 7. The length of the CDR3 is 15 residues. Per germline, CDR1 MNHNS and CDR2 SASEGT. The DNA for the CDR3 is TGTGCCAGCATCTATACAGGGGGAACTGGAAACACCATATATTTT. Translation: CASIYTGGTGNTIYF.

The chain has TRBV2 and TRBJ1-4; 8 nucleotides line up with TRBD1. The CDR3 loop spans 12 amino acids. Unmatched junction bases numbered 1, after V lost 2 bases and J lost 11 bases. CDR1 is SNHLY, CDR2 FYNNEI, per germline. For the CDR3, the DNA is TGTGCCAGCAGTGAAAGGGACAGGAAACTGTTTTTT. It codes for CASSERDRKLFF.

The rearrangement joins TRBV7-9 to TRBJ1-1; possibly TRBD1 for D (5 bases). This CDR3 contains 14 residues. The V and J ends lost 2 bases and 1 base respectively, with 8 bases between them. Germline V gives CDR1 SEHNR, CDR2 FQNEAQ (reference sequence). The CDR3 DNA is TGTGCCAGCAGCTTACAGGGAGGGAACACTGAAGCTTTCTTT. Translation gives CASSLQGGNTEAFF.

The chain recombines TRBV11-2 with TRBJ1-1, with 7 bases lining up with TRBD1. There are 15 residues in the CDR3. The V gene's germline CDR1 is SGHAT and CDR2 FQNNGV. V dropped 2 bases and J dropped 1; count of bases not matched to a gene: 4. The CDR3 loop is CASSLFAGGNTEAFF. Written as DNA, the CDR3 is TGTGCCAGCAGCTTATTTGCAGGGGGGAACACTGAAGCTTTCTTT. Complete variable domain (other parts from reference TRBV11-2 and TRBJ1-1): EAGVAQSPRYKIIEKRQSVAFWCNPISGHATLYWYQQILGQGPKLLIQFQNNGVVDDSQLPKDRFSAERLKGVDSTLKIQPAKLEDSAVYLCASSLFAGGNTEAFFGQGTRLTVV.

The chain carries TRBV5-1 and TRBJ2-3; D not resolved. Trimming pared 9 bases from V and 5 bases from J, leaving 19 bases between. The CDR3 covers 14 residues. Germline CDR1 reads SGHRS; CDR2 reads YFSETQ. The CDR3 region has the DNA TGCGCCACCCGACCCCAGGTTGAGATAGATACGCAGTATTTT. It is translated as CATRPQVEIDTQYF.

The V call is TRBV5-4, the J call TRBJ1-2, with 9 bases fitting TRBD1. J was trimmed by 0 bases and V by 4 bases; bases with no gene match: 4. This CDR3 contains 15 residues. Germline loops: CDR1 SGHNT, CDR2 YYREEE (reference sequence). The CDR3 loop reads CASSPGQGANYGYTF. The CDR3 nucleotides are TGTGCCAGCAGCCCGGGACAGGGAGCTAACTATGGCTACACCTTC. The variable domain in full, completed from reference TRBV5-4 and TRBJ1-2, reads ETGVTQSPTHLIKTRGQQVTLRCSSQSGHNTVSWYQQALGQGPQFIFQYYREEENGRGNFPPRFSGLQFPNYSSELNVNALELDDSALYLCASSPGQGANYGYTFGSGTRLTVV.

V is TRBV14 and J is TRBJ2-5, with TRBD2 identical over 9 bases. The CDR3 is made up of 16 amino acids. The germline CDR1 and CDR2 sequences are SGHDN and FVKESK. The V segment lost 2 bases and the J segment 7 bases; nucleotides outside the gene matches: 11. In nucleotides, the CDR3 is TGTGCCAGCAGCCAACCCGGGACTAGCCCCGCGCGGACCCAGTACTTC. Translating gives CASSQPGTSPARTQYF.

The V and J genes are TRBV11-2 and TRBJ2-7; 7 bases are a match to TRBD1. With 7 bases clipped from V and 5 bases from J, the junction kept 2 bases outside the gene matches. Germline lookup yields CDR1 SGHAT and CDR2 FQNNGV. The CDR3 sequence is 11 residues long. The DNA for the CDR3 is TGTGCCAGCAAGGGGGCGGACGAGCAGTACTTC. Protein sequence: CASKGADEQYF.

The chain recombines TRBV25-1 with TRBJ2-3; D might be TRBD2 (6 bases). Germline loops: CDR1 MGHDK, CDR2 SYGVNS. V was clipped by 1 base and J by 0 bases, with 8 bases between them. The CDR3 has 15 amino acids. This chain's CDR3 is CASSEWGTSTDTQYF. DNA of the CDR3: TGTGCCAGCAGTGAATGGGGGACTAGCACAGATACGCAGTATTTT. Based on the CDR3 plus reference TRBV25-1 and TRBJ2-3, the full variable domain is EADIYQTPRYLVIGTGKKITLECSQTMGHDKMYWYQQDPGMELHLIHYSYGVNSTEKGDLSSESTVSRIRTEHFPLTLESARPSHTSQYLCASSEWGTSTDTQYFGPGTRLTVL.

The CDR3 spells CASSPMTPSGGTQETQYF. The CDR3 bases are TGTGCCAGCAGCCCCATGACCCCTTCGGGGGGGACCCAAGAGACCCAGTACTTC. The chain has TRBV7-9 and TRBJ2-5; 8 nucleotides align to TRBD2. CDR1 and CDR2 (germline): SEHNR, FQNEAQ (reference sequence). The CDR3 is made up of 18 amino acids. V shed 5 bases and J 1 base; nucleotides not matched to a gene: 15.

This chain joins TRBV29-1 and TRBJ1-1; tentatively, D is TRBD1 (6 bases). V lost 3 bases to trimming and J lost 7 bases, with 12 bases between them. The CDR3 totals 12 residues. Germline V lookup: CDR1 SQVTM, CDR2 ANQGSEA. The CDR3 loop is CSVDWGLDEAFF. Written as DNA, the CDR3 is TGCAGCGTTGACTGGGGGCTTGATGAAGCTTTCTTT.